This T cell receptor beta chain was recovered during a study of T cells in Graves' hyperthyroidism and ophthalmopathy. Study-level information: Peripheral blood specimens were obtained at initial diagnosis, prior to any treatment.

Researchers amplified the TCR beta CDR3 regions from RNA transcripts. A first-round RT-PCR of the TCR CDR3 used the HTBI primer set. TCRdb processed the multiplex PCR reads anew with MiXCR; each CDR3 protein has one entry. The sample consists of a few hundred thousand distinct CDR3 sequences, around 25% of them appearing once. This CDR3 spans 14 amino acids. Germline V CDR1 and CDR2: KGHDR, SFDVKD. Between the trimmed V and J ends, which lost 3 bases and 1 base, there was a span of 8 bases. If no ophthalmopathy progression occurred within 18 months, Graves' hyperthyroidism was stable. The diagnoses drew upon clinical symptoms, serum thyroxine and TRAb, thyroid ultrasound and orbital computed tomography.

The gene calls are TRBV24-1 and TRBJ1-1; D unclear. This sequence was found in a man aged 50 to 59 with Graves' hyperthyroidism. Material: blood. The CDR3 here is CATSDGLWNTEAFF. The DNA of the CDR3 is TGTGCCACCAGTGATGGACTCTGGAACACTGAAGCTTTCTTT.